This T cell receptor (beta chain) was sequenced in a study of Graves' ophthalmopathy and Graves' hyperthyroidism. Overall study findings and caveats: Ophthalmopathy cases were distinguished from stable hyperthyroidism by a 13-signature model, reaching roughly 90% sensitivity and 65% to 83% specificity. Most thyroid-expanded clonotypes exceeding 0.001 frequency were also found in blood.

RNA transcripts yielded amplified TCR beta CDR3 regions. The workflow started with a first-round RT-PCR run with HTBI primers and then moved on to a second-round multiplex PCR. One entry per CDR3 protein, called by TCRdb with MiXCR from the multiplex PCR reads. Here the sample spans some 250,000 distinct CDR3 sequences, 45% being singletons. The germline V gene has CDR1 KGHDR and CDR2 SFDVKD. The CDR3 has 14 residues. Trimming removed 3 bases at V and 1 base at J, with 8 bases between. Moderate-to-severe activity, CAS at least 3, NOSPECS at least 4 and duration under 3 months characterized donors with ophthalmopathy. This clonotype has more than one count but fewer than ten. What it binds is unknown.

The source of this sequence is an adult man with Graves' ophthalmopathy. Sequenced: peripheral blood. This chain links TRBV24-1 with TRBJ1-2; a weak D match, TRBD1 (5 bases). Written as DNA, the CDR3 is TGTGCCACCAGTGATGACAGCATTAACTATGGCTACACCTTC. Translation: CATSDDSINYGYTF.